These 27 T cell receptor beta chains were all obtained from the same sample, sequenced in a study of OX40 agonist ivuxolimab in advanced cancers. Measured with immunoSEQ multiplex PCR; TCRdb has only the in-frame clones, and not every one. The table shows tens of thousands of clones, with 88% occurring only once. This specimen was CD4+ or CD8+ T cells sorted from blood, taken in a trial of the OX40 agonist ivuxolimab. The source is an adult with an advanced solid tumor such as melanoma, head and neck, liver or kidney cancer.

This chain uses TRBV4-3 with TRBJ1-4; 9 bases are shared with TRBD1. The CDR3 is 15 amino acids. V lost 1 base, J lost 7 bases, and 4 bases stayed unmatched. CDR1 and CDR2 from the germline V gene are LGHNA and YSLEER. This CDR3 is CASSQGTGASEKLFF. The CDR3 DNA sequence: TGCGCCAGCAGCCAAGGGACAGGGGCTTCTGAAAAACTGTTTTTT.

The CDR3 nucleotides read TGCGCCAGCAGCCAAGATCGCCTAGCTACCGGCCATGAGCAGTTCTTC. It is translated as CASSQDRLATGHEQFF. The chain is built from TRBV4-3 and TRBJ2-1, with D maybe TRBD2 (5 bases). Trimming pared 0 bases from V and 8 bases from J, leaving 17 bases between. Per germline, CDR1 LGHNA and CDR2 YSLEER. This CDR3 has 16 amino acids.

V usage is TRBV11-2 and J usage is TRBJ1-1, with D tentatively TRBD1 (5 bases). This CDR3 contains 14 residues. The germline V and J ends were trimmed by 5 bases and 2 bases, with 12 bases remaining between them. The germline CDR1 and CDR2 sequences are SGHAT and FQNNGV. CDR3 sequence reads: CASSRPGPNTEAFF. CDR3 nucleotides: TGTGCCAGCAGCCGCCCGGGACCTAACACTGAAGCTTTCTTT.

The chain joins TRBV19 to TRBJ2-4; weak D call: TRBD1 (5 bases). V was shortened by 7 bases and J by 7 bases, with 23 bases between the two germline ends. Germline V gene lookup returns CDR1 LNHDA and CDR2 SQIVND (reference sequence). The CDR3 covers 16 residues. DNA for the CDR3: TGTGCCAGTACCCATCTGGAGTCCAGGGCGAGGAACATTCAGTACTTC. Translating it yields CASTHLESRARNIQYF.

In DNA, the CDR3 is TGTGCCAGCAGCGCGCTGAACACCGGGGAGCTGTTTTTT. This codes for CASSALNTGELFF. The chain employs TRBV9 and TRBJ2-2; D not certain. Per germline, CDR1 SGDLS and CDR2 YYNGEE. V lost 3 bases and J lost 1, with 4 bases in between. This CDR3 spans 13 amino acids.

The chain joins TRBV5-5 to TRBJ1-6; possibly TRBD1 for D (5 bases). Germline values: CDR1 SGHKS, CDR2 YYEKEE (reference sequence). This CDR3 spans 17 amino acids. The V end was cut by 0 bases, the J end by 0 bases, with 10 bases between. The CDR3 nucleotides read TGTGCCAGCAGCTTGGCGGGGCTGAGCTCCTATAATTCACCCCTCCACTTT. This encodes CASSLAGLSSYNSPLHF.

The gene calls are TRBV19 and TRBJ1-6, with D maybe TRBD1 (6 bases). There are 18 residues in the CDR3. Trimming removed 8 bases at V and 4 bases at J, with 24 bases between. CDR1 and CDR2 from the germline V gene are LNHDA and SQIVND (reference sequence). The CDR3, as DNA: TGTGCCAGTCGAATCGAGGATACAGGGAGTGGATATAATTCACCCCTCCACTTT. Amino acids: CASRIEDTGSGYNSPLHF.

Turning to this clone: Other DNA sequences from this sample encode an identical CDR3 as well. The chain joins TRBV9 to TRBJ1-1; D ambiguous. The ends were cut back, 0 bases at V and 1 base at J, with 10 bases in the middle. CDR3 length: 15 amino acids. From germline, CDR1 is SGDLS and CDR2 YYNGEE. In DNA, the CDR3 is TGTGCCAGCAGCGTAGTTCTGGAATCGAACACTGAAGCTTTCTTT. It yields the protein CASSVVLESNTEAFF.

The chain combines TRBV2 with TRBJ1-4, with 8 bases matching TRBD1. After removal of 6 bases from V and 7 bases from J, the junction contained 10 bases not matched to a gene. CDR1 is SNHLY and CDR2 is FYNNEI in the germline V gene. The CDR3 spans 15 residues. The CDR3 nucleotides read TGTGCCAGCAGGGACGGGACAGGCTGGGGTGAAAAACTGTTTTTT. The encoded protein is CASRDGTGWGEKLFF. Using reference TRBV2 and TRBJ1-4 for the parts outside the CDR3, the full variable domain is EPEVTQTPSHQVTQMGQEVILRCVPISNHLYFYWYRQILGQKVEFLVSFYNNEISEKSEIFDDQFSVERPDGSNFTLKIRSTKLEDSAMYFCASRDGTGWGEKLFFGSGTQLSVL.

The chain carries TRBV28 and TRBJ1-4, with 12 bases lining up with TRBD1. The junction had 12 bases not matched to a gene; V was cut back by 10 bases and J by 3 bases. This CDR3 has 17 amino acids. Germline lookup yields CDR1 MDHEN and CDR2 SYDVKM. The DNA for the CDR3 is TGTGCCACAGTCCCGGGACAGGGGGCGAGGGCTAATGAAAAACTGTTTTTT. Translating gives CATVPGQGARANEKLFF.

This sequence joins TRBV6-4 and TRBJ1-1; D possibly corresponds to TRBD1 (6 bases). CDR1 is MRHNA and CDR2 is SNTAGT in the germline V gene. The V and J ends lost 7 bases and 1 base respectively, with 10 bases between them. This CDR3 has 13 amino acids. CDR3 sequence: CASKQQGNTEAFF. The CDR3 DNA reads as TGTGCCAGCAAACAACAGGGGAACACTGAAGCTTTCTTT.

The V call is TRBV18, the J call TRBJ2-2; perhaps D is TRBD1 or TRBD2 (5 bases each). Germline V gene data show CDR1 as KGHSH and CDR2 as LQKENI. V dropped 4 bases and J dropped 1 base, with 13 bases sitting between them. CDR3 size: 16 residues. The CDR3 reads CASSLTGTENTGELFF. The CDR3 nucleotides read TGTGCCAGCTCACTGACCGGGACGGAGAACACCGGGGAGCTGTTTTTT. Full variable domain (remainder filled in from reference TRBV18 and TRBJ2-2): NAGVMQNPRHLVRRRGQEARLRCSPMKGHSHVYWYRQLPEEGLKFMVYLQKENIIDESGMPKERFSAEFPKEGPSILRIQQVVRGDSAAYFCASSLTGTENTGELFFGEGSRLTVL.

CDR3 amino acids: CASVSPAKNIQYF. CDR3 in DNA: TGTGCCAGCGTGTCTCCAGCCAAAAACATTCAGTACTTC. The V call is TRBV27, the J call TRBJ2-4; D not certain. The germline gives CDR1 MNHEY, CDR2 SMNVEV (reference sequence). This CDR3 contains 13 residues. The ends were cut back, 8 bases at V and 0 bases at J, with 8 bases in the middle.

V is TRBV4-1 and J is TRBJ1-1; a weak D match, TRBD1 (5 bases). CDR3 length: 19 amino acids. Per the germline V gene, CDR1 is MGHRA and CDR2 is YSYEKL. The germline V and J ends were trimmed by 1 base and 2 bases, with 23 bases remaining between them. In DNA form, the CDR3 reads TGCGCCAGCAGCCAAGTTCTTATGATTCAGGAGGGACTAAACACTGAAGCTTTCTTT. This codes for CASSQVLMIQEGLNTEAFF.

CDR3 loop: CASSPPGIGNEQFF. Here the CDR3 DNA reads TGCGCCAGCAGCCCACCGGGCATTGGGAATGAGCAGTTCTTC. This chain joins TRBV4-3 and TRBJ2-1; D is unclear. This CDR3 is 14 amino acids long. Deletions cut 4 bases from V and 7 bases from J, with 14 bases between. Germline CDR1 LGHNA, CDR2 YSLEER.

The genes are TRBV2 and TRBJ2-1; D call uncertain. Germline V lookup: CDR1 SNHLY, CDR2 FYNNEI. The CDR3 runs 11 residues. Trimming removed 8 bases from V and 8 bases from J, with 10 bases in between. The CDR3 nucleotides are TGTGCCAGCGATACGCGCGATGAGCAGTTCTTC. Residues: CASDTRDEQFF.

This chain joins TRBV4-1 and TRBJ2-7; 9 nucleotides match TRBD2. Germline CDR1 MGHRA, CDR2 YSYEKL. There are 15 residues in the CDR3. V was clipped by 0 bases and J by 3 bases; unmatched bases: 3. Written as DNA, the CDR3 is TGCGCCAGCAGCCAAGAGTCTAGCGGGGTCTACGAGCAGTACTTC. This sequence encodes CASSQESSGVYEQYF.

The chain employs TRBV7-9 and TRBJ1-1; possibly TRBD1 for D (6 bases). CDR3 length: 17 amino acids. Germline V gene lookup returns CDR1 SEHNR and CDR2 FQNEAQ (reference sequence). V was shortened by 5 bases and J by 3 bases, with 22 bases between the two germline ends. As DNA, the CDR3 is TGTGCCAGCAGCCCGCCCCTCTCAGGGGTGTGGGACACTGAAGCTTTCTTT. Its protein product is CASSPPLSGVWDTEAFF.

V is TRBV27 and J is TRBJ2-7; TRBD1 matches at 8 bases. The CDR3 spans 16 residues. The germline V gene encodes CDR1 MNHEY and CDR2 SMNVEV (reference sequence). With V trimmed by 10 bases and J by 0 bases, 14 bases remained unmatched. The CDR3 DNA is TGTGCCACCCCTCTATCGGACAGGGTCAGCTCCTACGAGCAGTACGTC. Encoded protein: CATPLSDRVSSYEQYV.

In nucleotides, the CDR3 is TGTGCCAGCAGTTTTGCGGCCCCCGATGAGCAGTTCTTC. Translation: CASSFAAPDEQFF. The chain joins TRBV28 to TRBJ2-1; D uncertain. The CDR3 is made up of 13 amino acids. V gave up 3 bases and J gave up 8 bases, with 11 bases separating them. Germline V gives CDR1 MDHEN, CDR2 SYDVKM.

The chain recombines TRBV4-1 with TRBJ1-1, with D tentatively TRBD1 (5 bases). Germline V CDR1 and CDR2: MGHRA, YSYEKL. V was shortened by 3 bases and J by 10 bases, with 15 bases between the two germline ends. CDR3 length: 13 residues. The chain's CDR3 is CASSQTEATGAFF. CDR3 sequence (DNA): TGCGCCAGCAGCCAGACAGAGGCCACCGGAGCTTTCTTT.

The chain is built from TRBV11-2 and TRBJ2-1; D remains unclear. The CDR3 length is 15 residues. Deletions cut 1 base from V and 4 bases from J, with 11 bases between. The germline V gene has CDR1 SGHAT and CDR2 FQNNGV. This chain's CDR3 is CASSLVLYLYNEQFF. In nucleotides, the CDR3 is TGTGCCAGCAGCTTAGTGCTATACCTGTACAATGAGCAGTTCTTC.

V gene TRBV28 combines with J gene TRBJ1-5, with unresolved D. V shed 1 base and J shed 2 bases, with 12 bases lying between them. The germline gives CDR1 MDHEN, CDR2 SYDVKM. The CDR3 runs 16 residues. The DNA of the CDR3 is TGTGCCAGCAGTTTATTTAAGGGAGTGGGCAATCAGCCCCAGCATTTT. Its protein product is CASSLFKGVGNQPQHF.

The chain joins TRBV16 to TRBJ2-3; tentative D call: TRBD2 (5 bases). Looked up from germline, CDR1 is KGHSY and CDR2 is FQNENV. V was trimmed by 1 base and J by 4 bases, leaving 18 bases between them. CDR3 size: 17 residues. CDR3 in amino acids: CASSQWSRDYPSDTQYF. The CDR3 coding sequence is TGTGCCAGCAGCCAATGGTCCCGAGACTACCCATCAGATACGCAGTATTTT.

The genes are TRBV25-1 and TRBJ2-3; TRBD2 matches 7 bases. The CDR3 sequence is 14 residues long. Trimming at V came to 3 bases and at J to 5 bases, leaving 5 bases not matched to a gene. Per germline, CDR1 MGHDK and CDR2 SYGVNS. This chain's CDR3 is CASSDRVAGDTQYF. The CDR3 nucleotides read TGTGCCAGCAGTGATCGAGTAGCGGGAGATACGCAGTATTTT.

The rearrangement uses TRBV6-9 and TRBJ2-2, with 8 bases identical to TRBD2. Germline assignment: CDR1 MNHGY and CDR2 SVAAGI. The V gene end was trimmed by 5 bases and the J gene end by 7 bases; junction bases not matched to a gene: 6. The CDR3 runs 14 residues. The CDR3 region is CASSPGGEHGELFF. In DNA form, the CDR3 reads TGTGCCAGCAGTCCCGGGGGGGAGCACGGGGAGCTGTTTTTT.

The rearrangement links TRBV6-5 to TRBJ2-5, with D tentatively TRBD2 (6 bases). V lost 4 bases, J lost 0 bases, and 15 bases lay in between. CDR1 is MNHEY and CDR2 is SVGAGI in the germline V gene. The CDR3 is made up of 16 amino acids. The CDR3 loop reads CASSSGDSPYQETQYF. CDR3 in DNA: TGTGCCAGCAGTTCGGGGGACTCACCGTACCAAGAGACCCAGTACTTC.